Shown below are 17 T cell receptor beta chains from a single sample sequenced in a study of T cells in Graves' hyperthyroidism and ophthalmopathy. TCR beta CDR3 regions were amplified from RNA. HTBI primers drove first-round RT-PCR of the TCR CDR3. TCRdb re-called the multiplex PCR reads through MiXCR, storing one row per CDR3 protein. The sample lists about 660,000 distinct CDR3 sequences; 45% were seen once. Sequencing input: peripheral blood or thyroid tissue (not recorded which). These receptors came from an adult man with Graves' disease, either hyperthyroidism or ophthalmopathy (not recorded which).

The rearrangement uses TRBV15 and TRBJ1-6; D perhaps matches TRBD1 (5 bases). The CDR3 sequence is 12 residues long. Trimming cost V 8 bases and J 8 bases, with 10 bases left between them. Looked up from germline, CDR1 is LNHNV and CDR2 is YYDKDF (reference sequence). The CDR3 DNA reads TGTGCCACCTCCGGGGCGGATTCACCCCTCCACTTT. It encodes CATSGADSPLHF.

The chain combines TRBV7-6 with TRBJ1-2; D gene uncertain. This CDR3 spans 15 amino acids. Trimming shortened V by 5 bases and J by 8 bases, and 21 bases separated the two germline ends. Germline loops: CDR1 SGHVS, CDR2 FNYEAQ. DNA for the CDR3: TGTGCCAGCAGCCAAGGTGGGCGGGAGTTAAACGGCTACACCTTC. Encoded protein: CASSQGGRELNGYTF.

The V gene is TRBV7-9, the J gene TRBJ2-7, with 11 bases that match TRBD1. Germline CDR1 SEHNR, CDR2 FQNEAQ (reference sequence). CDR3 length equals 16 residues. Unmatched junction bases numbered 8, after V lost 4 bases and J lost 3 bases. The CDR3 DNA follows: TGTGCCAGCAGCTCTCACCGGGACAGGGGGGACTACGAGCAGTACTTC. Translation: CASSSHRDRGDYEQYF.

The CDR3 protein is CASSETGPSYEQYF. DNA for the CDR3: TGTGCCAGCAGTGAAACTGGCCCCTCCTACGAGCAGTACTTC. The chain uses TRBV2 and TRBJ2-7, with unresolved D. V shed 2 bases and J shed 0 bases, with 8 bases lying between them. CDR1 is SNHLY and CDR2 is FYNNEI in the germline V gene. The CDR3 covers 14 residues.

This chain joins TRBV5-1 and TRBJ2-7; D uncertain. Trimming pared 2 bases from V and 2 bases from J, leaving 8 bases between. The germline V gene has CDR1 SGHRS and CDR2 YFSETQ. CDR3 length: 13 residues. Here the CDR3 reads CASSFHQAYEQYF. DNA for the CDR3: TGCGCCAGCAGCTTTCACCAGGCCTACGAGCAGTACTTC.

The rearrangement links TRBV7-2 to TRBJ2-2, with 7 bases aligning to TRBD1. Trimming at V came to 9 bases and at J to 4 bases, leaving 14 bases not matched to a gene. This CDR3 contains 16 residues. Germline-derived CDR1 and CDR2 are SGHTA and FQGNSA. The DNA for the CDR3 is TGTGCCAGTAGTCTATACAGGGGCCCCCCCACCGGGGAGCTGTTTTTT. Encoded protein: CASSLYRGPPTGELFF.

The rearrangement joins TRBV25-1 to TRBJ2-6, with 9 positions matching TRBD1. J was trimmed by 2 bases and V by 6 bases; bases with no gene match: 8. CDR1 is MGHDK and CDR2 is SYGVNS in the germline V gene. The CDR3 has 17 amino acids. CDR3 loop: CASSLPGTGTGANVLTF. The CDR3 region has the DNA TGTGCCAGCAGCTTACCCGGGACAGGGACTGGGGCCAACGTCCTGACTTTC.

This clonotype was detected many times. This rearrangement joins TRBV10-3 to TRBJ1-4, with TRBD1 identical over 7 bases. The CDR3 has 15 amino acids. V shed 6 bases, J shed 0 bases, and the junction held 4 bases outside the gene matches. Germline-derived CDR1 and CDR2 are ENHRY and SYGVKD. The CDR3, as DNA: TGTGCCATCAGCCGGGACAGTGCAACTAATGAAAAACTGTTTTTT. Its protein product is CAISRDSATNEKLFF.

The rearrangement links TRBV2 to TRBJ2-7; a possible D gene is TRBD2 (6 bases). The germline V gene has CDR1 SNHLY and CDR2 FYNNEI. The CDR3 contains 13 residues. Trimming cost V 5 bases and J 4 bases, with 12 bases left between them. In DNA, the CDR3 is TGTGCCAGCAGTATCGGGAGAGGGTACGAGCAGTACTTC. Protein: CASSIGRGYEQYF.

This chain connects TRBV15 to TRBJ2-5; 8 nucleotides agree with TRBD1. The V gene end was trimmed by 3 bases and the J gene end by 7 bases; junction bases not matched to a gene: 13. From germline, CDR1 is LNHNV and CDR2 YYDKDF (reference sequence). This CDR3 has 16 amino acids. DNA for the CDR3: TGTGCCACCAGCAGGGCGCGACAGGGGCGCCCAACGACCCAGTACTTC. Protein sequence: CATSRARQGRPTTQYF. Full variable domain (missing parts from reference TRBV15 and TRBJ2-5): DAMVIQNPRYQVTQFGKPVTLSCSQTLNHNVMYWYQQKSSQAPKLLFHYYDKDFNNEADTPDNFQSRRPNTSFCFLDIRSPGLGDTAMYLCATSRARQGRPTTQYFGPGTRLLVL.

The sample holds one count of this clonotype. The V gene is TRBV29-1, the J gene TRBJ1-1, with D tentatively TRBD1 (6 bases). Trimming took off 3 bases at V and 7 bases at J, with 9 bases between the two ends. The CDR3 has 11 residues. Germline CDR1 and CDR2: SQVTM and ANQGSEA. The CDR3 spells CSVEGGNEAFF. The DNA for the CDR3 is TGCAGCGTTGAGGGGGGCAATGAAGCTTTCTTT.

This clonotype was picked up many times. V and J are TRBV2 and TRBJ2-5; unclear D gene. V gave up 3 bases and J gave up 2 bases, with 7 bases separating them. The CDR3 totals 13 residues. CDR1 and CDR2 from the germline V gene are SNHLY and FYNNEI. This CDR3 reads CASSDAEQETQYF. The CDR3, as DNA: TGTGCCAGCAGTGATGCGGAGCAAGAGACCCAGTACTTC.

This clonotype was found a few times. The V and J genes are TRBV7-2 and TRBJ2-7; D is ambiguous. The CDR3 has 14 residues. Per the germline V gene, CDR1 is SGHTA and CDR2 is FQGNSA. Trimming took off 5 bases at V and 1 base at J, with 12 bases between the two ends. CDR3 DNA sequence: TGTGCCAGCAGCCGTTTAACAGATTCCTACGAGCAGTACTTC. The encoded protein is CASSRLTDSYEQYF.

This sequence joins TRBV12-3 or TRBV12-4 and TRBJ1-1; no firm D call. V was shortened by 2 bases and J by 3 bases, with 10 bases between the two germline ends. The CDR3 contains 14 residues. As DNA, the CDR3 is TGTGCCAGCAGTTTACCTGGCGGAGACACTGAAGCTTTCTTT. It specifies CASSLPGGDTEAFF.

As to this clonotype: Compared with germline, one end of the junction differs, possibly owing to a read error. The chain has TRBV12-3 or TRBV12-4 and TRBJ1-3; TRBD1 is a possible D gene (6 bases). The CDR3 runs to 15 residues. The CDR3 sequence: CASNEGAGVGNTIYF. Here the CDR3 DNA reads TGCGCCAGCAATGAAGGGGCAGGGGTCGGAAACACCATATATTTT.

This clonotype was detected many times. In nucleotides, the CDR3 is TGTGCCAGCAGCCAGGCCGGTTCCACCATATATTTT. Translating it yields CASSQAGSTIYF. This chain uses TRBV14 with TRBJ1-3; D is uncertain. CDR3 length: 12 amino acids. V shed 3 bases and J shed 9 bases, with 9 bases lying between them. CDR1 and CDR2 from the germline V gene are SGHDN and FVKESK.

Note on this clonotype: The junction differs from germline at one of its ends, possibly a read error. This sequence joins TRBV14 and TRBJ2-2, with a weak D call TRBD1 (5 bases). The length of the CDR3 is 12 residues. Per germline, CDR1 SGHDN and CDR2 FVKESK. The CDR3 spells CASRQGVGELFF. In DNA, the CDR3 is TGTGCCAGCAGACAAGGGGTTGGGGAGCTGTTTTTT.